These 19 T cell receptor beta chains came from one sample sequenced in a study of molecular identifiers for immune sequencing clone quantification. MiXCR, applied by TCRdb to the PCR reads, yields one record per CDR3 protein. The data contain some 590,000 distinct CDR3 sequences, about 25% of them singletons. The material sequenced was naive CD8+ T cells from blood, with Jurkat cell RNA spiked in. Indicated subset: FACS-sorted CD8+CD4-CCR7+CD45RA+ naive T cells. The receptors come from a human donor in good health. Some libraries in this study had Jurkat cell RNA spiked in.

Only one count was recorded for this clonotype. A read error may be the cause here, since a much bigger clone is one base away. The rearrangement uses TRBV4-3 and TRBJ2-1, with D possibly TRBD1 on 5 matching bases. This CDR3 has 16 amino acids. Germline CDR1 reads LGHNA; CDR2 reads YSLEER. The CDR3 nucleotides read TGCGCCAGCAGCCAAGACAGGGCAGGTTTCTACAATGAGCGGTTCTTC. It translates to CASSQDRAGFYNERFF.

In this sample, this clonotype turned up once. An end of the junction does not agree with germline; a read error may underlie this. The CDR3 spells CASCLRRGRGIKQETQYF. The CDR3 bases are TGTGCCAGCTGCTTACGCAGGGGCCGAGGTATAAAGCAAGAGACCCAGTACTTC. The chain employs TRBV11-1 and TRBJ2-5; D is perhaps TRBD1 (6 bases). CDR1 is SGHAT, CDR2 FQDESV, per germline (reference sequence). The CDR3 has 18 residues. Full variable domain (rest looked up from reference TRBV11-1 and TRBJ2-5): EAEVAQSPRYKITEKSQAVAFWCDPISGHATLYWYRQILGQGPELLVQFQDESVVDDSQLPKDRFSAERLKGVDSTLKIQPAELGDSAMYLCASCLRRGRGIKQETQYFGPGTRLLVL.

The chain is built from TRBV5-4 and TRBJ1-4; D call uncertain. V lost 10 bases and J lost 3, with 13 bases in between. Per the germline V gene, CDR1 is SGHNT and CDR2 is YYREEE (reference sequence). The CDR3 consists of 13 residues. DNA of the CDR3: TGTGCCTGGGGATCGGGGTCTAATGAAAAACTGTTTTTT. Its translation: CAWGSGSNEKLFF.

This clonotype was recorded at least ten times. The V and J genes are TRBV12-3 or TRBV12-4 and TRBJ2-2, with D unclear. CDR3 size: 13 residues. Trimming left V 3 bases short and J 5 bases short, with 7 bases between. The CDR3 is CASSFLITGELFF. Here the CDR3 DNA reads TGTGCCAGCAGTTTCCTTATAACCGGGGAGCTGTTTTTT.

In the case of this clonotype: This may come from a read error, since a much larger clone is one base off. The J gene is TRBJ1-1, the V gene TRBV30; 7 bases line up with TRBD1. The CDR3 has 15 residues. Germline loops: CDR1 GTSNPN, CDR2 SVGIG (reference sequence). The trim removed 5 bases at V and 5 bases at J, leaving 14 bases unmatched. The CDR3: CAWRSGAGGDTEAFF. Here the CDR3 DNA reads TGTGCCTGGCGTTCGGGGGCAGGGGGAGATACTGAAGCTTTCTTT. The full variable domain, with the rest looked up from reference TRBV30 and TRBJ1-1, is SQTIHQWPATLVQPVGSPLSLECTVEGTSNPNLYWYRQAAGRGLQLLFYSVGIGQISSEVPQNLSASRPQDRQFILSSKKLLLSDSGFYLCAWRSGAGGDTEAFFGQGTRLTVV.

This clonotype was seen many times. This chain connects TRBV7-6 to TRBJ1-1, with TRBD1 as a possible D gene (5 bases). Trimming removed 5 bases from V and 6 bases from J, with 13 bases in between. The germline CDR1 and CDR2 sequences are SGHVS and FNYEAQ. The CDR3 is 13 residues long. The chain's CDR3 is CASSAGGVAEAFF. The CDR3 bases are TGTGCCAGCAGCGCCGGGGGTGTCGCTGAAGCTTTCTTT.

This clonotype was observed a handful of times. The genes are TRBV20-1 and TRBJ2-7; 7 nucleotides align to TRBD1. The CDR3 sequence is 13 residues long. The V and J ends lost 4 bases and 2 bases, in that order; junction bases with no gene match: 5. CDR1 DFQATT and CDR2 SNEGSKA come from the germline V gene (reference sequence). The CDR3 DNA is TGCAGTGCTATCTGGACAGGAACCTACGAGCAGTACTTC. Its protein is CSAIWTGTYEQYF.

This clonotype occurred many times. V usage is TRBV7-9 and J usage is TRBJ1-1, with unresolved D. The germline CDR1 and CDR2 sequences are SEHNR and FQNEAQ (reference sequence). V dropped 1 base and J dropped 6 bases, with 15 bases sitting between them. This CDR3 is built from 15 residues. CDR3 coding DNA: TGTGCCAGCAGCTTAGTCCCGGGAAGTGGCGCTGAAGCTTTCTTT. This gives the protein CASSLVPGSGAEAFF.

This clonotype showed up many times. The genes are TRBV29-1 and TRBJ2-1; 7 bases are shared with TRBD2. The germline V gene encodes CDR1 SQVTM and CDR2 ANQGSEA. The CDR3 has 12 residues. Unmatched junction bases numbered 1, after V lost 0 bases and J lost 8 bases. The CDR3 DNA reads as TGCAGCGTTGAAGATCGGGGGGATGAGCAGTTCTTC. Translating it yields CSVEDRGDEQFF.

The rearrangement uses TRBV5-1 and TRBJ1-1; D remains ambiguous. Germline CDR1 reads SGHRS; CDR2 reads YFSETQ. Trimming shortened V by 3 bases and J by 6 bases, and 15 bases separated the two germline ends. There are 14 residues in the CDR3. The CDR3 DNA sequence: TGCGCCAGCAGCTACTCCGGATCAACCCCTGAAGCTTTCTTT. Translated: CASSYSGSTPEAFF.

On this clonotype itself: A much more abundant neighbour one base away suggests this may be a read error. The genes are TRBV9 and TRBJ1-1; TRBD1 matches 7 bases. With V trimmed by 3 bases and J by 8 bases, 10 bases remained unmatched. The CDR3 has 14 residues. CDR1 is SGDLS and CDR2 is YYNGEE in the germline V gene. The CDR3 sequence: CASSAGTDSEEAFF. CDR3 DNA: TGTGCCAGCAGCGCCGGGACAGACTCGGAGGAAGCTTTCTTT.

V usage is TRBV19 and J usage is TRBJ2-1; D not resolved. Trimming removed 3 bases from V and 9 bases from J, with 9 bases in between. This CDR3 region has 12 residues. CDR1 is LNHDA and CDR2 is SQIVND in the germline V gene (reference sequence). CDR3 DNA sequence: TGTGCCAGTAGTATTGCGCCAGGTGAGCAGTTCTTC. Translated, it gives CASSIAPGEQFF.

This clonotype was counted only a few times. The chain has TRBV12-3 or TRBV12-4 and TRBJ2-2, with 8 bases matching TRBD2. Trimming took 6 bases from V and 3 from J; bases not matched to a gene: 6. The CDR3 sequence is 15 residues long. The CDR3 sequence is CASRSRGGYTGELFF. CDR3 nucleotide sequence: TGTGCCAGCAGGTCCCGGGGGGGGTACACCGGGGAGCTGTTTTTT.

V gene TRBV5-1 combines with J gene TRBJ2-7; no firm D call. The CDR3 totals 14 residues. V gave up 0 bases and J gave up 7 bases, with 14 bases separating them. Germline-derived CDR1 and CDR2 are SGHRS and YFSETQ. CDR3 protein: CASSLDSSLKEQYF. The DNA for the CDR3 is TGCGCCAGCAGCTTGGACAGTTCCCTGAAAGAGCAGTACTTC.

This chain connects TRBV20-1 to TRBJ2-2, with 8 bases fitting TRBD2. V lost 5 bases to trimming and J lost 5 bases; unmatched junction nucleotides: 7. Germline V gene data show CDR1 as DFQATT and CDR2 as SNEGSKA (reference sequence). The CDR3 runs to 14 residues. The CDR3 spells CSAPGGGQTGELFF. Here the CDR3 DNA reads TGCAGTGCTCCCGGGGGGGGGCAAACCGGGGAGCTGTTTTTT.

This clonotype has only a few counts. The chain has TRBV11-2 and TRBJ2-5; D remains ambiguous. Between the trimmed V and J ends, which lost 2 bases and 2 bases, there was a span of 12 bases. The CDR3 length is 15 residues. CDR1 SGHAT and CDR2 FQNNGV come from the germline V gene. The CDR3 DNA is TGTGCCAGCAGCTTACTTCAGCAGAGACAAGAGACCCAGTACTTC. It encodes CASSLLQQRQETQYF.

This chain joins TRBV20-1 and TRBJ2-1; D gene ambiguous. This CDR3 contains 15 residues. Per germline, CDR1 DFQATT and CDR2 SNEGSKA (reference sequence). Trimming took off 0 bases at V and 7 bases at J, with 16 bases between the two ends. As DNA, the CDR3 is TGCAGTGCTAGAGACTATTTCCCAGAAAGAAATGAGCAGTTCTTC. Its protein is CSARDYFPERNEQFF.

V and J are TRBV19 and TRBJ2-7; TRBD1 aligns across 9 bases. V shed 4 bases, J shed 1 base, and the junction held 5 bases outside the gene matches. The CDR3 has 15 amino acids. Germline assignment: CDR1 LNHDA and CDR2 SQIVND (reference sequence). CDR3 amino acids: CASSTGTGLSYEQYF. Here the CDR3 DNA reads TGTGCCAGTAGTACCGGGACAGGGCTATCCTACGAGCAGTACTTC.

This clonotype was seen only a few times. This chain connects TRBV5-4 to TRBJ2-1; D unresolved. Germline-derived CDR1 and CDR2 are SGHNT and YYREEE (reference sequence). CDR3 size: 13 residues. V shed 2 bases and J shed 6 bases, with 9 bases lying between them. The CDR3 sequence is CASSFLSGNEQFF. The CDR3 DNA follows: TGTGCCAGCAGCTTCTTATCTGGCAATGAGCAGTTCTTC.